This T cell receptor beta chain was sequenced in a study of blood T cell repertoires in COVID-19. Study-level information: Acute-phase and convalescent COVID-19 samples originated in the United States, Italy and Spain. PBMCs, B-cell-depleted T cells, or T cells provided the cDNA or gDNA that made up the material.

Original methodology: From reference gene primer amplification, estimates of nucleated cell counts were derived. Data came from immunoSEQ multiplex PCR; TCRdb stores just in-frame clones and leaves some out. V and J calls and clone size follow that table, whereas D and trimming were derived from the DNA. The sample includes under 300,000 clones, roughly 86% of them seen just once. The germline V and J ends were trimmed by 2 bases and 3 bases, with 14 bases remaining between them. From germline, CDR1 is KGHSH and CDR2 LQKENI. The CDR3 is 16 amino acids. Sequencing was performed on peripheral blood. The TCR sequence derives from a man at least 80 years old with acute or convalescent COVID-19. This chain connects TRBV18 to TRBJ1-5; the D gene is possibly TRBD1 (5 bases). The CDR3: CASSPYRDRFNQPQHF. The CDR3 DNA follows: TGTGCCAGCTCACCATACCGAGACAGATTCAATCAGCCCCAGCATTTT.